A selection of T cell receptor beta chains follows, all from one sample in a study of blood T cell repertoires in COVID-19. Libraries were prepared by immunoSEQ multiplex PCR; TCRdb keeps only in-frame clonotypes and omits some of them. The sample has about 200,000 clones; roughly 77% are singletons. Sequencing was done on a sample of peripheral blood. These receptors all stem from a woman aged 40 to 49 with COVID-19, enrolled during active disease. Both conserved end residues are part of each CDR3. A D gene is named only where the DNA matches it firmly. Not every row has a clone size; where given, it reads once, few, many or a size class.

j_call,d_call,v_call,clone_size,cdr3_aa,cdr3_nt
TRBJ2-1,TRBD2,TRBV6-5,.,CASTSGDHYNEQFF,TGTGCCAGCACTAGCGGGGACCATTACAATGAGCAGTTCTTC
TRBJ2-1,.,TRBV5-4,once,CASSLKSGGFKNEQFF,TGTGCCAGCAGCTTGAAGTCTGGGGGGTTTAAGAATGAGCAGTTCTTC
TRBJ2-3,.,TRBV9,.,CASSVVPGKGADTQYF,TGTGCCAGCAGCGTAGTTCCGGGGAAGGGCGCAGATACGCAGTATTTT
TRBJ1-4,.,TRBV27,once,CASSRGMNEKLFF,TGTGCCAGCTCCAGGGGTATGAATGAAAAACTGTTTTTT
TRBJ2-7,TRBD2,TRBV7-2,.,CASSPGGAVSSYEQYF,TGTGCCAGCAGCCCGGGGGGGGCCGTAAGCTCCTACGAGCAGTACTTC
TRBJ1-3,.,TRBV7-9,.,CASSHNGYGNTIYF,TGTGCCAGCAGCCATAACGGTTACGGAAACACCATATATTTT
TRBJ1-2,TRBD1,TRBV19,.,CASSAGTANYGYTF,TGTGCCAGTAGTGCCGGGACAGCTAATTATGGCTACACCTTC
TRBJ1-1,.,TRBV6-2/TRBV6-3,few,CASSSRWSNTEAFF,TGTGCCAGCAGTAGCCGGTGGTCGAACACTGAAGCTTTCTTT
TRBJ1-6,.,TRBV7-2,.,CASSSVNSPLHF,TGTGCCAGCAGCTCAGTTAATTCACCCCTCCACTTT
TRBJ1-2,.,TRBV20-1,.,CSASAGWGYGYTF,TGCAGTGCTAGTGCGGGGTGGGGCTATGGCTACACCTTC
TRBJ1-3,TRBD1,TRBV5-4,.,CASSLGGTAGNTIYF,TGTGCCAGCAGCTTGGGTGGGACAGCTGGAAACACCATATATTTT
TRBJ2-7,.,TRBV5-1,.,CASSLIPAETYEQYF,TGCGCCAGCAGCTTGATTCCAGCGGAAACCTACGAGCAGTACTTC
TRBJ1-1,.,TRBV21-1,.,CASTRGGGVTEAFF,TGTGCCAGCACCAGGGGTGGGGGCGTCACTGAAGCTTTCTTT
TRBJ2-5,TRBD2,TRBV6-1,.,CASSEGGLAGGGQETQYF,TGTGCCAGCAGTGAAGGGGGGCTAGCGGGAGGAGGGCAAGAGACCCAGTACTTC
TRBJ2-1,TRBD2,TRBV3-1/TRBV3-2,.,CASSQFSGSSYNEQFF,TGTGCCAGCAGCCAATTTAGCGGGAGCTCCTACAATGAGCAGTTCTTC
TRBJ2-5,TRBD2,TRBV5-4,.,CASSPRLAGGQETQYF,TGTGCCAGCAGCCCAAGACTAGCGGGAGGGCAGGAGACCCAGTACTTC
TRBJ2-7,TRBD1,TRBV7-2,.,CASSSLTGLSYEQYF,TGTGCCAGCAGCTCGTTGACAGGGTTATCCTACGAGCAGTACTTC
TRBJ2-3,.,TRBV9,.,CASSVAWGLDTQYF,TGTGCCAGCAGCGTAGCATGGGGCTTAGATACGCAGTATTTT
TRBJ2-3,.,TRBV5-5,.,CASSPGDYSTDTQYF,TGTGCCAGCAGCCCAGGGGATTATAGCACAGATACGCAGTATTTT
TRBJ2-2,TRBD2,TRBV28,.,CATWAGDYTGELFF,TGTGCCACCTGGGCGGGGGATTATACCGGGGAGCTGTTTTTT
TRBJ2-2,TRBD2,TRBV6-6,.,CASSRWGTSGPEGGELFF,TGTGCCAGCAGTCGTTGGGGGACTAGCGGGCCTGAGGGCGGGGAGCTGTTTTTT
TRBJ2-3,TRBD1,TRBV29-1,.,CSVVSGQGTDTQYF,TGCAGCGTTGTATCCGGACAGGGCACAGATACGCAGTATTTT
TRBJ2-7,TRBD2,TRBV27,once,CASSITSGPYEQYF,TGTGCCAGCAGTATCACTAGCGGACCTTACGAGCAGTACTTC
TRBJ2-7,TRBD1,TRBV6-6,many,CASTSQTGVATYEQYF,TGTGCCAGCACCAGTCAGACAGGGGTGGCAACCTACGAGCAGTACTTC
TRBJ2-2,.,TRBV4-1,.,CASSQSSGTWNTGELFF,TGCGCCAGCAGCCAATCCTCCGGGACATGGAACACCGGGGAGCTGTTTTTT
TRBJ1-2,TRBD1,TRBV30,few,CACSTGQGSGYTF,TGTGCCTGTAGCACCGGACAGGGCTCTGGCTACACCTTC
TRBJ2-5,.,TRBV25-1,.,CASSWGRGWEETQYF,TGTGCCAGCTCGTGGGGCAGGGGATGGGAAGAGACCCAGTACTTC
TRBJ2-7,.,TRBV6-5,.,CASSSGRKTYEQYF,TGTGCCAGCAGCAGTGGGCGAAAAACCTACGAGCAGTACTTC
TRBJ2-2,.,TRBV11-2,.,CASSLVRRLATGELFF,TGTGCCAGCAGCTTAGTTAGGCGGCTGGCCACCGGGGAGCTGTTTTTT
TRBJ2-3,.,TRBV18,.,CASSPGGVPDTQYF,TGTGCCAGCTCACCCGGCGGGGTGCCAGATACGCAGTATTTT
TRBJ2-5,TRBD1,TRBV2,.,CASSNRGPLIETQYF,TGTGCCAGCAGCAACAGGGGCCCCTTAATAGAGACCCAGTACTTC
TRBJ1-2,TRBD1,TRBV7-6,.,CASSSTTGGDGYTF,TGTGCCAGCAGCTCCACTACAGGGGGGGATGGCTACACCTTC
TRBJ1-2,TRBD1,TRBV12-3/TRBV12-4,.,CASSGTDYGYTF,TGTGCCAGCAGTGGGACAGATTATGGCTACACCTTC